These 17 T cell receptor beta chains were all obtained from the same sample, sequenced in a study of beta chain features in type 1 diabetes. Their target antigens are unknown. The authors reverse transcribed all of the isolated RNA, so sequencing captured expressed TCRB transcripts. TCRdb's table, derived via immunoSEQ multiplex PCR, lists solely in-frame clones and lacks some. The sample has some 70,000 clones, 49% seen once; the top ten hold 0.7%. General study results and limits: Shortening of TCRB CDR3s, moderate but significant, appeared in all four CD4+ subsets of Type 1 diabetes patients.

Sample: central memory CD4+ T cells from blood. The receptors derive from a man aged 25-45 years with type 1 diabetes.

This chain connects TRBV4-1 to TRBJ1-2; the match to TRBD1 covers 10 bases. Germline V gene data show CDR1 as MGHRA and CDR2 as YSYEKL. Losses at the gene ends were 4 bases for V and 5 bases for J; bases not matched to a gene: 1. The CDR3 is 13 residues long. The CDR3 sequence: CASSRGQGYGYTF. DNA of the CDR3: TGCGCCAGCAGCCGGGGACAGGGGTATGGCTACACCTTC.

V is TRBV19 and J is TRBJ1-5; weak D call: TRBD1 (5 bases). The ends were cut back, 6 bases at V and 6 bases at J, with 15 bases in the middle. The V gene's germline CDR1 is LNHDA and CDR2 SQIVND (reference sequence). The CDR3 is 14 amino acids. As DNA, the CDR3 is TGTGCCAGTAGCCTAGGGGTGAGAGGTCAGCCCCAGCATTTT. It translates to CASSLGVRGQPQHF.

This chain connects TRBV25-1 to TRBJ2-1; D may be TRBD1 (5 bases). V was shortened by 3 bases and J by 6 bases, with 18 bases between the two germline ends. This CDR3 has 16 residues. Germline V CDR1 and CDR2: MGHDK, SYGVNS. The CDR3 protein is CASSDRDGFRGNEQFF. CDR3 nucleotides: TGTGCCAGCAGTGATCGTGACGGCTTTAGGGGCAATGAGCAGTTCTTC.

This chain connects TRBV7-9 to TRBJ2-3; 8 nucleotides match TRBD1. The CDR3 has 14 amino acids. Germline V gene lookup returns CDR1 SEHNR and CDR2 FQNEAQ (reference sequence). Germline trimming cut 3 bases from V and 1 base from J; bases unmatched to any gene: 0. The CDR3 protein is CASSLTGGTDTQYF. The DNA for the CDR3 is TGTGCCAGCAGCTTGACAGGGGGCACAGATACGCAGTATTTT.

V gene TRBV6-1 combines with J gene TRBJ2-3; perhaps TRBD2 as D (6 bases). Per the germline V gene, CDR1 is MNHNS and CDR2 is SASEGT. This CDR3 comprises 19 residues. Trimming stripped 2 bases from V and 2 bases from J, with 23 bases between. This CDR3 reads CASSEPGAEWEAVTDTQYF. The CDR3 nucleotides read TGTGCCAGCAGTGAACCGGGTGCGGAGTGGGAGGCGGTCACAGATACGCAGTATTTT.

DNA for the CDR3: TGTGCCAGCAGCTTAGGGGCAGGCGACAGCGGGGAGCTGTTTTTT. Protein sequence: CASSLGAGDSGELFF. The chain joins TRBV7-9 to TRBJ2-2; possibly TRBD1 for D (5 bases). This CDR3 has 15 residues. The V gene's germline CDR1 is SEHNR and CDR2 FQNEAQ (reference sequence). Trimming cost V 1 base and J 7 bases, with 13 bases left between them.

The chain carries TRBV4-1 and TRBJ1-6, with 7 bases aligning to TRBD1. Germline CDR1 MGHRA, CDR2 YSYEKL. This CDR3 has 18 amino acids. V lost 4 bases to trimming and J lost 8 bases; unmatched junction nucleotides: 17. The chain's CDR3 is CASSPLLTGARGDSPLHF. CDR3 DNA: TGCGCCAGCAGCCCACTCTTAACCGGGGCCAGGGGGGATTCACCCCTCCACTTT.

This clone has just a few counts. The DNA for the CDR3 is TGCAGTGCTTTCATAAGTAGCGAGCAGTACTTC. Amino acids: CSAFISSEQYF. The rearrangement links TRBV20-1 to TRBJ2-7; unclear D gene. Germline lookup yields CDR1 DFQATT and CDR2 SNEGSKA (reference sequence). V was trimmed by 5 bases and J by 6 bases, leaving 11 bases between them. The CDR3 totals 11 residues.

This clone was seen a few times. The CDR3 region is CASSSGQLFQETQYF. For the CDR3, the DNA is TGTGCCAGCAGCTCGGGACAGCTTTTTCAAGAGACCCAGTACTTC. V gene TRBV7-2 combines with J gene TRBJ2-5; 7 bases are shared with TRBD1. The CDR3 extends over 15 amino acids. V shed 4 bases and J 2 bases; nucleotides not matched to a gene: 7. Germline V gene lookup returns CDR1 SGHTA and CDR2 FQGNSA. The full variable domain, in which reference TRBV7-2 and TRBJ2-5 provide the parts outside the CDR3, is GAGVSQSPSNKVTEKGKDVELRCDPISGHTALYWYRQSLGQGLEFLIYFQGNSAPDKSGLPSDRFSAERTGGSVSTLTIQRTQQEDSAVYLCASSSGQLFQETQYFGPGTRLLVL.

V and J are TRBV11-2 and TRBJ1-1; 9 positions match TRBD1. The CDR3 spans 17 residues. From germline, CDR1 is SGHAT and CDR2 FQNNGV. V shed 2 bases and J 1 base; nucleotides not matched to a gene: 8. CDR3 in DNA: TGTGCCAGCAGCTTAACAGGGGGCTTTACCGAGAACACTGAAGCTTTCTTT. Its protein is CASSLTGGFTENTEAFF.

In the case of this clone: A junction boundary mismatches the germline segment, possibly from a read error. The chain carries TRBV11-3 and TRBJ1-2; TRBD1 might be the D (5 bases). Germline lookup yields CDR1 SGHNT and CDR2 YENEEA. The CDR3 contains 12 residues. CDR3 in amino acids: CASSLAGGTGNF. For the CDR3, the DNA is TGTGCCAGCAGCTTAGCCGGAGGGACGGGGAACTTC.

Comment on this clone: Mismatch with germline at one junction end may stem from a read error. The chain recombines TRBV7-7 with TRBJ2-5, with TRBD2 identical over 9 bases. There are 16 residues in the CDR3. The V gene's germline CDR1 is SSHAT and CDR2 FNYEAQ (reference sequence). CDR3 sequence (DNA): TGTGCTAGCAGCGCGCGTCGAGCGGGGGGACAAGAGACCCAGTACTTC. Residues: CASSARRAGGQETQYF.

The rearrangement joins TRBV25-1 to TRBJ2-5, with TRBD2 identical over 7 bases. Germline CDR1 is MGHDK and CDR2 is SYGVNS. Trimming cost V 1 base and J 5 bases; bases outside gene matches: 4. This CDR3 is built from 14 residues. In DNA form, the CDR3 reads TGTGCCAGCAGTGAATCACGGGGGGTGGAGACCCAGTACTTC. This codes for CASSESRGVETQYF.

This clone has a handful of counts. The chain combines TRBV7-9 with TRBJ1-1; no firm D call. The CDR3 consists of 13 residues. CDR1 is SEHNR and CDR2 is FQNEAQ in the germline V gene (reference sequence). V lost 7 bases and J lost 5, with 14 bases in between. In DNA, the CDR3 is TGTGCCAGCACCCGAGGTCGTGATACTGAAGCTTTCTTT. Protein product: CASTRGRDTEAFF.

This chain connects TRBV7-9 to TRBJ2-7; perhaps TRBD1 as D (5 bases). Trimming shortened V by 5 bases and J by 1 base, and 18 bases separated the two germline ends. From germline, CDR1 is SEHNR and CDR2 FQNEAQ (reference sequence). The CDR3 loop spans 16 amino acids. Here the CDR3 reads CASSPLGLGPSYEQYF. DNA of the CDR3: TGTGCCAGCAGCCCTTTGGGGCTAGGCCCATCCTACGAGCAGTACTTC.

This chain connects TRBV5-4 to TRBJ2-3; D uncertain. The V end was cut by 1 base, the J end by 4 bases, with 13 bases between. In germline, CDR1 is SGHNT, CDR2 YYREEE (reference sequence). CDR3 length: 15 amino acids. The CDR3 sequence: CASSLSAGPPDTQYF. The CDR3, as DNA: TGTGCCAGCAGCTTGTCAGCAGGTCCCCCAGATACGCAGTATTTT. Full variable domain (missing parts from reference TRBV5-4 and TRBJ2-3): ETGVTQSPTHLIKTRGQQVTLRCSSQSGHNTVSWYQQALGQGPQFIFQYYREEENGRGNFPPRFSGLQFPNYSSELNVNALELDDSALYLCASSLSAGPPDTQYFGPGTRLTVL.

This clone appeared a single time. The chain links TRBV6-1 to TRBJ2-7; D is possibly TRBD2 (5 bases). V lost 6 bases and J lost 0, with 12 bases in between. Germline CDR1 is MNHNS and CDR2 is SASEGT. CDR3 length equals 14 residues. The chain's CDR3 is CASSFTGNSYEQYF. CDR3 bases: TGTGCCAGCAGCTTTACCGGGAACTCCTACGAGCAGTACTTC.